This T cell receptor (beta chain) derives from a study of cytomegalovirus exposure and HLA in healthy donors. V lost 5 bases, J lost 7 bases, and 8 bases stayed unmatched. The CDR3 extends over 14 amino acids. The germline V gene encodes CDR1 SGHTA and CDR2 FQGNSA. Researchers ran the PCR with 60 Vbeta and 13 Jbeta primers. The repertoire was sequenced with immunoSEQ multiplex PCR; TCRdb's copy has only in-frame clones and lacks some. The sample includes approximately 190,000 clones, roughly four fifths of them seen just once. In its sample, this clone was seen once. Material for sequencing was PBMCs. The chain combines TRBV7-2 with TRBJ2-7; 10 bases map to TRBD1. This clonotype was obtained from a boy aged 2 to 10 in good health and CMV-seronegative. CDR3: CASSNDRGRREQYF. In DNA form, the CDR3 reads TGTGCCAGCAGCAACGACAGGGGGCGTCGGGAGCAGTACTTC.